The T cell receptor beta chain under discussion was sequenced for a study of T-cell memory formation after mild COVID-19. TCRdb re-derived calls from the 5' RACE reads in MiXCR, one entry per CDR3 protein. Here the sample spans over 10,000 distinct CDR3 sequences, 14% being singletons. V lost 7 bases to trimming and J lost 10 bases; unmatched junction nucleotides: 19. In germline, CDR1 is LNHDA, CDR2 SQIVND (reference sequence). CDR3 length: 16 residues. The V gene is TRBV19, the J gene TRBJ1-1, with 9 bases identical to TRBD1. Sample: PBMCs or a T cell subset sorted from them (not recorded which). This receptor was taken from a man aged 18 to 30 who had mild COVID-19 (a few samples of this study predate the infection). Cell type and time point are not known. The CDR3 sequence is CASIGTGSRVSGGAFF. CDR3 bases: TGTGCCAGTATCGGGACAGGGTCTCGAGTATCAGGGGGAGCTTTCTTT.